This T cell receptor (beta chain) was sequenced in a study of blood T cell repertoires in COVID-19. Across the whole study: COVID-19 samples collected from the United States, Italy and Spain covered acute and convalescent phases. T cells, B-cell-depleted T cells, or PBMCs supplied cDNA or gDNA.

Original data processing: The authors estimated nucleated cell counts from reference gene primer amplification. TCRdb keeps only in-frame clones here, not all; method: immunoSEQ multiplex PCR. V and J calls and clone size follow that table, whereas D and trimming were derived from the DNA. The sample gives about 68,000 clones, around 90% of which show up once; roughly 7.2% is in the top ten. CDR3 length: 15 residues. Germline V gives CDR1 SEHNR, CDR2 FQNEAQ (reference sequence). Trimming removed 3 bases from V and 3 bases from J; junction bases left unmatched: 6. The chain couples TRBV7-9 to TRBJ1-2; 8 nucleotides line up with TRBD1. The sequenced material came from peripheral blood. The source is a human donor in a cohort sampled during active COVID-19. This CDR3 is CASSFGTGGHYGYTF. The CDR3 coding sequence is TGTGCCAGCAGCTTTGGGACAGGAGGCCACTATGGCTACACCTTC.